These T cell receptor beta chains were read from a single sample in a study of regulatory T cells in long-lasting Graves disease. TCRdb analysed the multiplex PCR reads with MiXCR anew, one entry per CDR3 protein. This table holds 300,000 or so distinct CDR3 sequences, about 19% found once. This specimen was peripheral blood mononuclear cells (PBMCs), taken when the disease was refractory, from a patient treated with antithyroid drugs. Source of these receptors: a female donor with Graves disease. The CDR3 runs from the conserved cysteine through the conserved F or W. The order of the fields is clone size, V gene, D gene, J gene, CDR3 protein, CDR3 DNA. The D gene is left open where the match is weak. Rows may omit the clone size; those that give it use once, few, many or a size class.

>NA|TRBV20-1|NA|TRBJ1-5
CSAIRGGPNQPQHF
TGCAGTGCAATACGGGGGGGGCCGAATCAGCCCCAGCATTTT
>NA|TRBV7-6|NA|TRBJ1-1
CASSPLIGGENTEAFF
TGTGCCAGCAGCCCCCTGATTGGCGGGGAGAACACTGAAGCTTTCTTT
>many|TRBV7-9|NA|TRBJ1-1
CASSSSRWDFGGNTEAFF
TGTGCCAGCAGCTCGAGCAGATGGGACTTTGGAGGGAACACTGAAGCTTTCTTT
>NA|TRBV20-1|TRBD2|TRBJ2-7
CSARDRTSGGPEQYF
TGCAGTGCTAGAGATCGAACTAGCGGGGGACCAGAGCAGTACTTC
>few|TRBV3-1|TRBD1|TRBJ2-7
CASGQGPTYEQYF
TGTGCCAGCGGACAGGGCCCTACCTACGAGCAGTACTTC
>many|TRBV5-6|NA|TRBJ1-4
CASSLSAIKKLFF
TGTGCCAGCAGCTTGTCAGCGATAAAAAAACTGTTTTTT
>NA|TRBV9|TRBD2|TRBJ2-4
CASSEGPGLLIQYF
TGTGCCAGCAGCGAGGGACCGGGACTACTCATTCAGTACTTC
>few|TRBV27|TRBD1|TRBJ1-4
CASTRGKRRRKLFF
TGTGCCAGCACCAGGGGGAAGCGACGTCGAAAACTGTTTTTT
>NA|TRBV29-1|NA|TRBJ2-5
CSALHRGPYQETQYF
TGCAGCGCTTTGCATCGGGGGCCGTACCAAGAGACCCAGTACTTC
>many|TRBV28|NA|TRBJ2-2
CASSQVSGELFF
TGTGCCAGCAGTCAGGTATCCGGGGAGCTGTTTTTT
>NA|TRBV9|TRBD1|TRBJ1-6
CASSPAGTANSPLHF
TGTGCCAGCAGCCCAGCCGGGACAGCCAATTCACCCCTCCACTTT
>many|TRBV29-1|TRBD1|TRBJ2-7
CSVRRGTHEQYF
TGCAGCGTCCGCAGGGGGACCCACGAGCAGTACTTC
>NA|TRBV19|NA|TRBJ1-5
CASSIFGSDSNQPQHF
TGTGCCAGTAGTATCTTTGGATCCGATAGCAATCAGCCCCAGCATTTT
>many|TRBV6-2/TRBV6-3|NA|TRBJ1-5
CASSYSTASSQPQHF
TGTGCCAGCAGTTACTCGACGGCCAGCAGTCAGCCCCAGCATTTT
>many|TRBV27|TRBD1|TRBJ1-2
CASRVGRGYEGYTF
TGTGCCAGCAGGGTCGGCAGGGGGTACGAGGGCTACACCTTC
>NA|TRBV20-1|NA|TRBJ1-4
CSALKGPGEKLFF
TGCAGTGCATTGAAAGGGCCGGGAGAAAAACTGTTTTTT
>NA|TRBV3-1|NA|TRBJ2-1
CASSRRQEQFF
TGTGCCAGCAGCCGCCGACAGGAGCAGTTCTTC
>NA|TRBV4-1|NA|TRBJ1-1
CASSLPYGGTEAFF
TGCGCCAGCAGCCTTCCATATGGAGGCACTGAAGCTTTCTTT
>NA|TRBV5-5|TRBD1|TRBJ1-4
CASSFLLTGGGEKLFF
TGTGCCAGCAGCTTTCTCTTGACAGGGGGCGGTGAAAAACTGTTTTTT
>few|TRBV6-1|NA|TRBJ2-7
CASTGGRGRSYEQYF
TGTGCCAGCACAGGAGGGAGAGGGAGGTCCTACGAGCAGTACTTC
>few|TRBV13|NA|TRBJ1-2
CASSERMHSRSYGYTF
TGTGCCAGCAGCGAAAGGATGCACAGTCGGAGCTATGGCTACACCTTC
>many|TRBV10-3|NA|TRBJ2-2
CAIGLVREELFF
TGTGCCATCGGGCTAGTTCGGGAGGAGCTGTTTTTT
>few|TRBV12-3/TRBV12-4|NA|TRBJ2-3
CASSNGFRGTQYF
TGTGCCAGCAGTAATGGATTCCGGGGAACGCAGTATTTT
>NA|TRBV5-4|NA|TRBJ2-3
CASSSWASPRATDTQYF
TGTGCCAGCAGCTCCTGGGCCTCCCCGAGGGCCACAGATACGCAGTATTTT
>many|TRBV29-1|TRBD1|TRBJ2-7
CSLHRGDYF
TGCAGCTTGCACAGGGGAGATTACTTC
>NA|TRBV11-3|NA|TRBJ2-7
CASGLTTSTPWGREQYF
TGTGCCAGCGGCTTAACGACGAGTACCCCTTGGGGGCGCGAACAGTACTTC
>once|TRBV9|NA|TRBJ1-1
CASSVARESEAFF
TGTGCCAGCAGCGTAGCAAGGGAATCGGAAGCTTTCTTT
>many|TRBV7-7|NA|TRBJ2-5
CASSPLKGPQETQYF
TGTGCTAGCAGCCCCCTCAAGGGCCCCCAAGAGACCCAGTACTTC
>many|TRBV4-3|NA|TRBJ2-5
CASSQRSGETQYF
TGCGCCAGCAGCCAACGATCAGGCGAGACCCAGTACTTC
>few|TRBV4-1|TRBD2|TRBJ2-7
CASSQRLAGGRDEQYF
TGCGCCAGCAGCCAACGACTAGCGGGAGGGCGTGACGAGCAGTACTTC
>few|TRBV19|TRBD1|TRBJ1-2
CASNLGTDAYGYTF
TGTGCCAGTAATTTAGGGACAGACGCCTATGGCTACACCTTC
>many|TRBV20-1|TRBD2|TRBJ2-5
CSARLRGASGGVRLQETQYF
TGCAGTGCTAGACTCCGTGGGGCTAGCGGGGGGGTACGGCTACAAGAGACCCAGTACTTC
>few|TRBV5-1|NA|TRBJ2-7
CASSFRQPFGSGSYEQYF
TGCGCCAGCAGCTTTCGACAGCCCTTCGGGAGCGGCTCCTACGAGCAGTACTTC
>many|TRBV7-2|NA|TRBJ2-5
CASSLWSTQETQYF
TGTGCCAGCAGCTTATGGTCCACCCAGGAGACCCAGTACTTC
>many|TRBV11-3|TRBD2|TRBJ2-5
CASSLGGAGLNQYF
TGTGCCAGCAGCTTAGGAGGAGCGGGGCTGAACCAGTACTTC
>many|TRBV6-1|NA|TRBJ1-2
CASSEVRQRSNYGYTF
TGTGCCAGCAGTGAAGTTCGGCAGCGGTCTAACTATGGCTACACCTTC
>many|TRBV9|NA|TRBJ1-1
CASSVELVNTEAFF
TGTGCCAGCAGCGTAGAACTAGTGAACACTGAAGCTTTCTTT
>many|TRBV7-3|NA|TRBJ2-2
CASLSATGELFF
TGTGCCAGCCTTAGCGCCACCGGGGAGCTGTTTTTT
>many|TRBV7-8|NA|TRBJ2-5
CASSQGVRETQYF
TGTGCCAGCAGCCAAGGGGTCAGGGAGACCCAGTACTTC
>few|TRBV6-2/TRBV6-3|NA|TRBJ1-5
CASSYEGVYSNQPQHF
TGTGCCAGCAGTTACGAAGGGGTTTATAGCAATCAGCCCCAGCATTTT
>few|TRBV20-1|TRBD2|TRBJ2-1
CSARESSGSWGNEQFF
TGCAGTGCTAGAGAGAGTAGCGGGTCATGGGGCAATGAGCAGTTCTTC
>NA|TRBV10-1|NA|TRBJ2-7
CASSGDDTKVYEQYF
TGCGCCAGCAGTGGGGACGATACAAAAGTATACGAGCAGTACTTC
>NA|TRBV6-2/TRBV6-3|NA|TRBJ2-2
CASSYSKATGELFF
TGTGCCAGCAGTTACTCGAAGGCCACCGGGGAGCTGTTTTTT
>NA|TRBV4-2|NA|TRBJ1-1
CASSHRENTEAFF
TGTGCCAGCAGCCACAGGGAGAACACTGAAGCTTTCTTT
>many|TRBV13|NA|TRBJ1-2
CASSLREGYTF
TGTGCCAGCAGCCTCAGGGAAGGCTACACCTTC
>NA|TRBV4-2|NA|TRBJ2-2
CASSLRGDSHTGELFF
TGTGCCAGCAGCCTCAGGGGTGACAGCCACACCGGGGAGCTGTTTTTT
>NA|TRBV18|NA|TRBJ1-5
CASSLIGGENNQPQHF
TGTGCCAGCTCATTGATAGGAGGGGAGAACAATCAGCCCCAGCATTTT
>many|TRBV6-1|NA|TRBJ2-7
CASSTTSYEQYF
TGTGCCAGCAGTACAACTAGCTACGAGCAGTACTTC
>many|TRBV6-5|NA|TRBJ1-4
CASSYTRAVINEKLFF
TGTGCCAGCAGTTACACAAGGGCAGTGATTAATGAAAAACTGTTTTTT
>many|TRBV11-2|NA|TRBJ1-2
CASSFGETGGNYGYTF
TGTGCCAGCAGCTTCGGGGAAACGGGGGGTAACTATGGCTACACCTTC
>NA|TRBV12-3/TRBV12-4|NA|TRBJ2-2
CASSLRRRTDGELFF
TGTGCCAGCAGTCTACGGCGACGGACGGACGGGGAGCTGTTTTTT
>many|TRBV3-1|NA|TRBJ1-1
CASSQYGDGGGTEAFF
TGTGCCAGCAGCCAATACGGAGACGGAGGGGGCACTGAAGCTTTCTTT
>many|TRBV18|NA|TRBJ1-1
CASSPTQNTEAFF
TGTGCCAGCTCACCTACTCAGAACACTGAAGCTTTCTTT
>many|TRBV12-3/TRBV12-4|NA|TRBJ2-5
CASSNGLPRYSQETQYF
TGTGCCAGCAGTAACGGTTTGCCTCGTTACAGCCAAGAGACCCAGTACTTC